This passage covers 32 T cell receptor beta chains from one sample sequenced in a study of blood T cells in healthy people across ages. Primers used in a second PCR of about 6 to 11 cycles were a sample-barcoded 5' primer and a J-beta primer mix. TCRdb fed the 5' RACE reads into MiXCR, producing one record per CDR3 protein. The repertoire includes around 900,000 distinct CDR3 sequences, approximately 50% of them detected once, and 20% to 25% sits in the top ten. Sequencing was carried out using blood. These TCRs come from a woman aged 55-70 years in good health.

The chain employs TRBV7-3 and TRBJ2-6; D is uncertain. The CDR3 is made up of 18 amino acids. V dropped 3 bases and J dropped 0 bases, with 15 bases sitting between them. In germline, CDR1 is SGHTA, CDR2 FQGTGA. Here the CDR3 DNA reads TGTGCCAGCAGCTTGGGAAGTCAGGTCTTCTCTGGGGCCAACGTCCTGACTTTC. This gives the protein CASSLGSQVFSGANVLTF.

The sample holds a few counts of this clonotype. The chain links TRBV7-9 to TRBJ2-1; D is uncertain. V lost 1 base, J lost 1 base, and 5 bases lay in between. CDR1 and CDR2 (germline): SEHNR, FQNEAQ (reference sequence). The length of the CDR3 is 14 residues. The CDR3 region has the DNA TGTGCCAGCAGCTTAGGTCTGTCCTACAATGAGCAGTTCTTC. Residues: CASSLGLSYNEQFF.

The table lists this clonotype with a few counts. The rearrangement joins TRBV11-2 to TRBJ2-5; D unclear. Germline CDR1 is SGHAT and CDR2 is FQNNGV. This CDR3 contains 14 residues. Deletions cut 1 base from V and 4 bases from J, with 10 bases between. The DNA for the CDR3 is TGTGCCAGCAGCTTAGTATGGGTGGGAGAGACCCAGTACTTC. It encodes CASSLVWVGETQYF.

The CDR3 DNA reads as TGTGCCAGCTCACCACGGACGACTAGCGGGAGACCTGAGCAGTTCTTC. It encodes CASSPRTTSGRPEQFF. The chain is built from TRBV18 and TRBJ2-1; 12 nucleotides agree with TRBD2. Germline-derived CDR1 and CDR2 are KGHSH and LQKENI. The CDR3 extends over 16 amino acids. V lost 1 base and J lost 9; bases outside the gene matches: 7.

The CDR3 nucleotides read TGCAGTGCTAGAGCCAGAACAGGACTAGTCTCCTACGAGCAGTACTTC. Its translation is CSARARTGLVSYEQYF. J is TRBJ2-7 and V is TRBV20-1, with 7 bases matching TRBD2. The CDR3 is 16 amino acids. Germline loops: CDR1 DFQATT, CDR2 SNEGSKA (reference sequence). V shed 1 base and J 0 bases; nucleotides not matched to a gene: 9.

The chain couples TRBV18 to TRBJ2-1; 11 bases map to TRBD2. Per the germline V gene, CDR1 is KGHSH and CDR2 is LQKENI. With 3 bases clipped from V and 1 base from J, the junction kept 5 bases outside the gene matches. The CDR3 has 17 residues. The DNA for the CDR3 is TGTGCCAGCTCACCTACCGGGACTAGCGGTTCCTACAATGAGCAGTTCTTC. Its protein product is CASSPTGTSGSYNEQFF.

This chain joins TRBV5-6 and TRBJ2-7; D might be TRBD2 (6 bases). Trimming pared 4 bases from V and 0 bases from J, leaving 32 bases between. Germline V gene data show CDR1 as SGHDT and CDR2 as YYEEEE. The length of the CDR3 is 21 residues. The CDR3 sequence: CASSHRGTGTHVDSPSYEQYF. CDR3 nucleotide sequence: TGTGCCAGCAGCCATCGGGGAACCGGGACTCATGTAGATAGTCCCTCCTACGAGCAGTACTTC.

This clonotype turned up a few times. V and J are TRBV20-1 and TRBJ1-6, with 7 bases aligning to TRBD1. The V gene's germline CDR1 is DFQATT and CDR2 SNEGSKA (reference sequence). The V and J ends lost 0 bases and 7 bases, in that order; junction bases with no gene match: 6. The CDR3 has 15 residues. Written as DNA, the CDR3 is TGCAGTGCTAGAGATAATGGACAGGCGAATTCACCCCTCCACTTT. It is translated as CSARDNGQANSPLHF.

The sample holds a few counts of this clonotype. V is TRBV7-3 and J is TRBJ2-7; a possible D gene is TRBD1 (5 bases). V lost 10 bases and J lost 6, with 22 bases in between. The CDR3 length is 14 residues. Per the germline V gene, CDR1 is SGHTA and CDR2 is FQGTGA. CDR3 in DNA: TGTGCCACCGAGCCCTGGGGCAGTAGGACCGAGCAGTACTTC. It specifies CATEPWGSRTEQYF.

J is TRBJ2-1 and V is TRBV6-2 or TRBV6-3, with D perhaps matching TRBD2 (6 bases). CDR3 length: 14 residues. Trimming took 4 bases from V and 8 from J, leaving 15 bases between them. Germline V gene data show CDR1 as MNHEY and CDR2 as SVGEGT. For the CDR3, the DNA is TGTGCCAGCAGTTTTGGAGGGCCCGGCGATGAGCAGTTCTTC. This translates into CASSFGGPGDEQFF.

The chain joins TRBV27 to TRBJ2-1, with D perhaps matching TRBD1 (8 bases). Germline lookup yields CDR1 MNHEY and CDR2 SMNVEV (reference sequence). With 5 bases removed from V and 12 bases from J, the gap between germline ends came to 26 bases. The length of the CDR3 is 16 residues. The CDR3 coding sequence is TGTGCCAGCAGTCCAGACTGGGGACAGGTCTGGGAGGGGCAGTTCTTC. It is translated as CASSPDWGQVWEGQFF.

Note on this clonotype: This may be a read error: a much more frequent sequence differs by one nucleotide. The chain is built from TRBV5-1 and TRBJ2-5; 8 bases are shared with TRBD2. The J call may be wrong; the DNA end is better matched by TRBJ2-7. The CDR3 is 13 residues long. Germline CDR1 reads SGHRS; CDR2 reads YFSETQ. CDR3 in DNA: TGCGCCAGCAGCCGGGGACTAGACTGCGAGCAGTACTTC. Translated, it gives CASSRGLDCEQYF.

V usage is TRBV29-1 and J usage is TRBJ2-7, with 10 positions matching TRBD2. The V gene's germline CDR1 is SQVTM and CDR2 ANQGSEA. This CDR3 is 14 amino acids long. Germline trimming cut 4 bases from V and 2 bases from J; bases unmatched to any gene: 5. The CDR3 DNA reads as TGCAGCGTTGGCGTAGGACTAGCGGCCTACGAGCAGTACTTC. It is translated as CSVGVGLAAYEQYF.

This sequence joins TRBV20-1 and TRBJ2-5; 11 bases map to TRBD2. Germline V gene sequence: CDR1 DFQATT, CDR2 SNEGSKA (reference sequence). J gave up 1 base and V 6 bases, and 10 bases lay outside the gene matches. This CDR3 contains 16 residues. The CDR3 bases are TGCAGTGCCCACCTTAAGGGACTAGCGGTCCAAGAGACCCAGTACTTC. Encoded protein: CSAHLKGLAVQETQYF.

The chain recombines TRBV5-6 with TRBJ1-2; D may be TRBD1 (5 bases). V lost 4 bases, J lost 4 bases, and 11 bases lay in between. CDR3 length: 13 residues. Germline V gene data show CDR1 as SGHDT and CDR2 as YYEEEE. CDR3 loop: CASSDSIGYGYTF. In nucleotides, the CDR3 is TGTGCCAGCAGCGACAGTATCGGCTATGGCTACACCTTC.

V and J are TRBV12-3 or TRBV12-4 and TRBJ2-3; D may be TRBD1 (6 bases). The length of the CDR3 is 17 residues. The V end lost 7 bases, the J end lost 5 bases, and 25 bases lay between the germline ends. DNA of the CDR3: TGTGCCAGCACCAAGACGTCAGGGGACCTCCCGGTAGATACGCAGTATTTT. This codes for CASTKTSGDLPVDTQYF.

This clonotype was recorded a few times. J is TRBJ2-1 and V is TRBV29-1; D may be TRBD2 (6 bases). Germline V gene data show CDR1 as SQVTM and CDR2 as ANQGSEA. V gave up 8 bases and J gave up 0 bases, with 17 bases separating them. The CDR3 totals 15 residues. The CDR3 DNA reads as TGCAGCTCTCCCGGGACTCTCCTCTCCTACAATGAGCAGTTCTTC. It specifies CSSPGTLLSYNEQFF.

The table lists this clonotype with a few counts. V is TRBV7-6 and J is TRBJ1-6, with 8 bases identical to TRBD1. V lost 0 bases, J lost 9 bases, and 7 bases stayed unmatched. Per the germline V gene, CDR1 is SGHVS and CDR2 is FNYEAQ. The CDR3 is 16 residues long. In nucleotides, the CDR3 is TGTGCCAGCAGCTTAGCTTTGGACAGGGTTGGTTCACCCCTCCACTTT. Its protein is CASSLALDRVGSPLHF.

The rearrangement links TRBV2 to TRBJ1-2; 9 positions match TRBD1. CDR1 and CDR2 from the germline V gene are SNHLY and FYNNEI. V was pared by 7 bases and J by 8 bases, with 5 bases of the junction left unmatched. The CDR3 covers 12 residues. The CDR3 nucleotides read TGTGCCAGCACACAGGGGGCAGGGGGCTACACCTTC. This encodes CASTQGAGGYTF. The entire variable domain, with the rest obtained from reference TRBV2 and TRBJ1-2, is as follows: EPEVTQTPSHQVTQMGQEVILRCVPISNHLYFYWYRQILGQKVEFLVSFYNNEISEKSEIFDDQFSVERPDGSNFTLKIRSTKLEDSAMYFCASTQGAGGYTFGSGTRLTVV.

The chain links TRBV4-1 to TRBJ2-3; D is uncertain. Trimming shortened V by 7 bases and J by 6 bases, and 23 bases separated the two germline ends. The germline CDR1 and CDR2 sequences are MGHRA and YSYEKL. The CDR3 sequence is 16 residues long. The CDR3, as DNA: TGCGCCAGCAAATTCTCGCTGCGGCCGGAACGGGATACGCAGTATTTT. Its protein is CASKFSLRPERDTQYF.

CDR3 nucleotide sequence: TGTGCCAGCCTTGAACCTGGTCGCTACGAGCAGTACTTC. Encoded protein: CASLEPGRYEQYF. V gene TRBV6-6 combines with J gene TRBJ2-7; D gene ambiguous. V was pared by 8 bases and J by 3 bases, with 14 bases between. The CDR3 loop spans 13 amino acids. Germline V gene data show CDR1 as MNHNY and CDR2 as SVGAGI (reference sequence).

The chain uses TRBV24-1 and TRBJ2-3; 7 positions agree with TRBD2. The trim removed 4 bases at V and 4 bases at J, leaving 10 bases unmatched. The CDR3 extends over 16 amino acids. Germline lookup yields CDR1 KGHDR and CDR2 SFDVKD. For the CDR3, the DNA is TGTGCCACCAGTGAATCCCGCGGGAGTGGTCCAGATACGCAGTATTTT. Protein sequence: CATSESRGSGPDTQYF.

The gene calls are TRBV24-1 and TRBJ2-3, with D perhaps matching TRBD1 or TRBD2 (5 bases each). The CDR3 has 14 residues. Trimming stripped 5 bases from V and 11 bases from J, with 19 bases between. Germline V gene sequence: CDR1 KGHDR, CDR2 SFDVKD. This CDR3 reads CATSGGRAWERQYF. Written as DNA, the CDR3 is TGTGCCACCAGTGGGGGCAGGGCCTGGGAGAGGCAGTATTTT.

V gene TRBV2 combines with J gene TRBJ2-1, with D tentatively TRBD2 (6 bases). The germline V and J ends were trimmed by 3 bases and 3 bases, with 12 bases remaining between them. The CDR3 spans 15 residues. Germline CDR1 SNHLY, CDR2 FYNNEI. CDR3 residues: CASSEREELYNEQFF. DNA of the CDR3: TGTGCCAGCAGTGAGAGGGAGGAACTCTACAATGAGCAGTTCTTC. The full variable domain, rest sourced from reference TRBV2 and TRBJ2-1, is EPEVTQTPSHQVTQMGQEVILRCVPISNHLYFYWYRQILGQKVEFLVSFYNNEISEKSEIFDDQFSVERPDGSNFTLKIRSTKLEDSAMYFCASSEREELYNEQFFGPGTRLTVL.

The chain carries TRBV5-1 and TRBJ2-3; 12 bases are a match to TRBD2. Germline V gives CDR1 SGHRS, CDR2 YFSETQ. The CDR3 covers 17 residues. Germline trimming cut 4 bases from V and 1 base from J; bases unmatched to any gene: 7. The CDR3 DNA reads TGCGCCAGCAGCCTCCGACTAGCGGGGGACCGCACAGATACGCAGTATTTT. Translation: CASSLRLAGDRTDTQYF.

The chain recombines TRBV4-2 with TRBJ2-3; perhaps D is TRBD1 or TRBD2 (5 bases each). The CDR3 runs 16 residues. Germline lookup yields CDR1 LGHNA and CDR2 YNFKEQ. Trimming pared 0 bases from V and 3 bases from J, leaving 13 bases between. CDR3 bases: TGTGCCAGCAGCCAAGAAGTTAGGGGACCGACAGATACGCAGTATTTT. Translating gives CASSQEVRGPTDTQYF.

This clonotype was counted a few times. The chain links TRBV13 to TRBJ2-3; 7 bases map to TRBD1. The CDR3 loop spans 20 amino acids. Looked up from germline, CDR1 is PRHDT and CDR2 is FYEKMQ (reference sequence). Trimming took 4 bases from V and 8 from J; bases not matched to a gene: 27. CDR3 coding DNA: TGTGCCAGCAGCTCGACCCCCGAACTTGGACAGGCCCAGGCTGGGGGTACGCAGTATTTT. Protein sequence: CASSSTPELGQAQAGGTQYF.

This rearrangement joins TRBV9 to TRBJ2-3; the match to TRBD2 covers 9 bases. Losses at the gene ends were 0 bases for V and 4 bases for J; bases not matched to a gene: 9. In germline, CDR1 is SGDLS, CDR2 YYNGEE. The CDR3 contains 17 residues. This chain's CDR3 is CASSVEAGGVVSDTQYF. The CDR3 DNA sequence: TGTGCCAGCAGCGTAGAAGCGGGGGGAGTGGTTTCAGATACGCAGTATTTT.

V usage is TRBV18 and J usage is TRBJ2-1; 11 bases align to TRBD2. Trimming removed 1 base from V and 3 bases from J; junction bases left unmatched: 8. CDR3 length: 18 amino acids. CDR1 is KGHSH, CDR2 LQKENI, per germline. The CDR3 sequence: CASSPLDRTSGFYNEQFF. DNA for the CDR3: TGTGCCAGCTCACCACTGGACAGGACTAGCGGGTTCTACAATGAGCAGTTCTTC.

The chain couples TRBV6-1 to TRBJ1-1; D ambiguous. Germline CDR1 MNHNS, CDR2 SASEGT. The CDR3 has 13 amino acids. The ends were cut back, 1 base at V and 10 bases at J, with 13 bases in the middle. CDR3 bases: TGTGCCAGCAGTGAAGGCAGCCCGGGAGGAGCTTTCTTT. The encoded protein is CASSEGSPGGAFF.

The chain uses TRBV20-1 and TRBJ2-7; the D is unclear. Germline assignment: CDR1 DFQATT and CDR2 SNEGSKA (reference sequence). The ends were cut back, 1 base at V and 0 bases at J, with 10 bases in the middle. CDR3 size: 14 residues. The CDR3 DNA sequence: TGCAGTGCTAGAGCCGTCAGGAGCTCCTACGAGCAGTACTTC. This codes for CSARAVRSSYEQYF.

This clonotype was picked up a small number of times. The chain has TRBV6-2 or TRBV6-3 and TRBJ2-7; 9 bases are a match to TRBD2. CDR1 and CDR2 from the germline V gene are MNHEY and SVGEGT. The CDR3 runs 15 residues. Unmatched junction bases numbered 3, after V lost 0 bases and J lost 3 bases. As DNA, the CDR3 is TGTGCCAGCAGTTACTCGGAGACTAGCGGCTACGAGCAGTACTTC. Its protein product is CASSYSETSGYEQYF.